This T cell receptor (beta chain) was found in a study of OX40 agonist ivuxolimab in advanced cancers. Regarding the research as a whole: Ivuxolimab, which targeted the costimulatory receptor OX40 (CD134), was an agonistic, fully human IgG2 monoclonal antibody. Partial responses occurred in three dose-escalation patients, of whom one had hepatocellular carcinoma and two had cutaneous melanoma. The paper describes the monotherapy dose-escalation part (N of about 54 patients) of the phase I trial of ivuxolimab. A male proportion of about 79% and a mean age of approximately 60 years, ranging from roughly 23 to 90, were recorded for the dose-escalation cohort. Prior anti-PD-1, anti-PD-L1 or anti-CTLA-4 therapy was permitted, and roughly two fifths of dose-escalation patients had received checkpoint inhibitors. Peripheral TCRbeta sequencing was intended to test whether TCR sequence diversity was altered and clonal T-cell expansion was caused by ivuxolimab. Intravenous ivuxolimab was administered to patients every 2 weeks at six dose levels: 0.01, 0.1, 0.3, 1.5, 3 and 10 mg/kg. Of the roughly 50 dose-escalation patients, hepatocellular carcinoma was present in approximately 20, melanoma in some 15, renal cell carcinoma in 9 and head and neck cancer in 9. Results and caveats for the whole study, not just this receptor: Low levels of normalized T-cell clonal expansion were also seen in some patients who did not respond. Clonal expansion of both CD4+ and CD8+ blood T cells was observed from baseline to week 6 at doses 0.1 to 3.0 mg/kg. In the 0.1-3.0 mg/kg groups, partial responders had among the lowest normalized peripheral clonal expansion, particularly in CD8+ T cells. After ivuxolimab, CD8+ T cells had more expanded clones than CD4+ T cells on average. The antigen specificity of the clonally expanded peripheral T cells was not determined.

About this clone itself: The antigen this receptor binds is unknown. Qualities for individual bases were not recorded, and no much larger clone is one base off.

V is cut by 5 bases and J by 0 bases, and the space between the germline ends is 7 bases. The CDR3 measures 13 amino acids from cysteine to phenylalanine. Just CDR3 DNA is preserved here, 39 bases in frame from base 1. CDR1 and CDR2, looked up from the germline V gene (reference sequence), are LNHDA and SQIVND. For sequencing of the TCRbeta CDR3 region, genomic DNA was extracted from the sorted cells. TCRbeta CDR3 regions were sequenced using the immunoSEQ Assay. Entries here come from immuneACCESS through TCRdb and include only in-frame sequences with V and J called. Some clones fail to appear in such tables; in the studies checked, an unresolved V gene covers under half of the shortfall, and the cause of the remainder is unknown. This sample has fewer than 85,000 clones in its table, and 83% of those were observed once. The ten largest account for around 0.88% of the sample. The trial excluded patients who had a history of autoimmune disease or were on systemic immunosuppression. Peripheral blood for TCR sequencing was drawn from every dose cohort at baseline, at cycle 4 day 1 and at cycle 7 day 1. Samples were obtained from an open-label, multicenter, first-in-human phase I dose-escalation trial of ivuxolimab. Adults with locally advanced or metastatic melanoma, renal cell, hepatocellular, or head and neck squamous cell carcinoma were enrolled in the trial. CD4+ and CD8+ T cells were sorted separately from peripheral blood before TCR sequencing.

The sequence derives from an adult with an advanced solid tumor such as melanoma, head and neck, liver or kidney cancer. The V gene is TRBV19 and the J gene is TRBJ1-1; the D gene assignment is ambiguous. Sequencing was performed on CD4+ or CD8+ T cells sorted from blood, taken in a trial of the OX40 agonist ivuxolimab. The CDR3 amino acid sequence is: CASSLGMNTEAFF. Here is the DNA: TGTGCCAGTAGTTTGGGAATGAACACTGAAGCTTTCTTT.